The 5 T cell receptor beta chains given below trace back to one sample, sequenced in a study of identical twins (dated by TCRdb to 2015 to 2016). Preparation of the library involved 5' RACE. Sequencing instrument: Illumina HiSeq 2000. TCRdb redid the processing of the public reads, applying fastp at Q25 and MiXCR, and retained in-frame beta chains. A single entry per CDR3 protein holds the most common genes and DNA from its merged rows. Across this sample there are more than 200,000 distinct CDR3 sequences, with roughly a tenth seen only once. 4% to 6% of the sample comes from the top ten. The specimen sequenced was memory (CD45RO+) T cells sorted from blood. The sample's cell subset or site label is to be understood as: CD45RO+ enriched T cells. These receptors were obtained from a woman aged 18-29 years in good health.

This clonotype came up many times. The chain uses TRBV12-3 or TRBV12-4 and TRBJ1-1; unclear D gene. Trimming cost V 8 bases and J 6 bases, with 13 bases left between them. The CDR3 consists of 12 residues. The CDR3, as DNA: TGTGCCAGCGGGCCGGGCAGCGCTGAAGCTTTCTTT. Its translation: CASGPGSAEAFF.

The chain combines TRBV3-1 with TRBJ2-1; D gene ambiguous. CDR1 LGHDT and CDR2 YNNKEL come from the germline V gene (reference sequence). V lost 1 base, J lost 0 bases, and 7 bases lay in between. This CDR3 region has 15 residues. DNA for the CDR3: TGTGCCAGCAGCCAAGCTCAAGCCTCCTACAATGAGCAGTTCTTC. Translated: CASSQAQASYNEQFF.

In this sample, this clonotype turned up a few times. The chain has TRBV5-1 and TRBJ2-1; 11 bases map to TRBD2. CDR3 length: 16 residues. V shed 0 bases, J shed 5 bases, and the junction held 4 bases outside the gene matches. Germline V gene sequence: CDR1 SGHRS, CDR2 YFSETQ. The CDR3 spells CASSLGPSGRNNEQFF. CDR3 in DNA: TGCGCCAGCAGCTTGGGGCCTAGCGGGAGGAACAATGAGCAGTTCTTC.

The chain employs TRBV7-9 and TRBJ2-4; a weak D match, TRBD1 (5 bases). Looked up from germline, CDR1 is SEHNR and CDR2 is FQNEAQ (reference sequence). V lost 5 bases and J lost 2, with 16 bases in between. CDR3 length: 16 residues. CDR3 protein: CASSRQISHSKNIQYF. Written as DNA, the CDR3 is TGTGCCAGCAGCCGACAGATCTCCCATTCCAAAAACATTCAGTACTTC.

The V gene is TRBV20-1, the J gene TRBJ1-2; D unresolved. Trimming removed 4 bases at V and 2 bases at J, with 8 bases between. Looked up from germline, CDR1 is DFQATT and CDR2 is SNEGSKA (reference sequence). CDR3 length equals 12 residues. The CDR3 is CSAKSGNYGYTF. Here the CDR3 DNA reads TGCAGTGCTAAGTCCGGGAACTATGGCTACACCTTC.